The 20 T cell receptor beta chains below were found in one sample sequenced in a study of T cells after yellow fever vaccination. TCRdb itself ran the 5' RACE reads through MiXCR, one entry per CDR3 protein. This table holds around 100,000 distinct CDR3 sequences, 6.5% to 9% found once. The source was CD8+ T cells sorted from PBMCs, collected 45 days after the yellow fever booster vaccination. Receptors originate from a man aged 25-45 years who received the YFV17D yellow fever vaccine.

A few counts support this clonotype. The rearrangement uses TRBV2 and TRBJ1-2; D not resolved. The CDR3 contains 11 residues. The V end lost 3 bases, the J end lost 7 bases, and 6 bases lay between the germline ends. The V gene's germline CDR1 is SNHLY and CDR2 FYNNEI. CDR3 in amino acids: CASSEEFGYTF. The CDR3 DNA reads as TGTGCCAGCAGTGAGGAGTTTGGCTACACCTTC.

The J gene is TRBJ1-5, the V gene TRBV12-3 or TRBV12-4; perhaps TRBD1 as D (6 bases). The V end lost 7 bases, the J end lost 7 bases, and 20 bases lay between the germline ends. The CDR3 runs to 15 residues. DNA for the CDR3: TGTGCCAGCAAAAGTGAGGGGGAGATAGGGCAGCCCCAGCATTTT. Translated, it gives CASKSEGEIGQPQHF.

This clonotype was seen at least ten times. The gene calls are TRBV13 and TRBJ1-1; possible D gene TRBD1, 6 bases. There are 15 residues in the CDR3. V was clipped by 2 bases and J by 3 bases, with 13 bases between them. Germline assignment: CDR1 PRHDT and CDR2 FYEKMQ (reference sequence). The CDR3 region is CASSLWGGPDTEAFF. CDR3 DNA sequence: TGTGCCAGCAGCTTATGGGGGGGGCCCGACACTGAAGCTTTCTTT.

The chain couples TRBV13 to TRBJ1-4; D is perhaps TRBD1 (5 bases). The germline V gene has CDR1 PRHDT and CDR2 FYEKMQ (reference sequence). V was cut by 5 bases and J by 4 bases, with 14 bases left in between. CDR3 length: 15 residues. DNA for the CDR3: TGTGCCAGCAGCCGCTTGGACGGACATAATGAAAAACTGTTTTTT. Translating it yields CASSRLDGHNEKLFF.

With regard to this clonotype: A much larger clonotype is one base distant, so this may be a read error. V gene TRBV27 combines with J gene TRBJ2-5; 9 nucleotides agree with TRBD1. This CDR3 is built from 13 residues. The germline CDR1 and CDR2 sequences are MNHEY and SMNVEV (reference sequence). The CDR3 DNA reads TGTGCCAGTTTAGGACAGGGGAAAGAGTCCCAGTACTTC. Residues: CASLGQGKESQYF.

The sample holds many counts of this clonotype. The CDR3 loop reads CSAREKGLLDTQYF. In DNA form, the CDR3 reads TGCAGTGCTAGAGAGAAAGGGCTTTTAGATACGCAGTATTTT. The V gene is TRBV20-1, the J gene TRBJ2-3; D unclear. Germline assignment: CDR1 DFQATT and CDR2 SNEGSKA (reference sequence). With 0 bases removed from V and 5 bases from J, the gap between germline ends came to 12 bases. The CDR3 runs to 14 residues.

This clonotype was counted ten times or more. V is TRBV6-1 and J is TRBJ1-5; D ambiguous. Germline V gene lookup returns CDR1 MNHNS and CDR2 SASEGT. This CDR3 is 15 amino acids long. V was shortened by 6 bases and J by 4 bases, with 16 bases between the two germline ends. The CDR3, as DNA: TGTGCCAGCAGCCTTACCTCGGGGTCAAATCAGCCCCAGCATTTT. Translating gives CASSLTSGSNQPQHF.

This clonotype was detected ten times or more. This chain uses TRBV12-3 or TRBV12-4 with TRBJ2-5; 9 nucleotides match TRBD2. J lost 0 bases, V lost 1 base, and 9 bases had no gene match. The CDR3 is 18 amino acids. In nucleotides, the CDR3 is TGTGCCAGCAGTTTAGTCAGACTAGCGGAGAGAAACCAAGAGACCCAGTACTTC. It specifies CASSLVRLAERNQETQYF.

This clonotype was seen many times. The J gene is TRBJ2-1, the V gene TRBV4-2, with TRBD2 identical over 9 bases. The CDR3 totals 17 residues. Germline CDR1 LGHNA, CDR2 YNFKEQ. The trim removed 1 base at V and 5 bases at J, leaving 9 bases unmatched. CDR3 sequence: CASSQAGAAGGNNEQFF. CDR3 nucleotide sequence: TGTGCCAGCAGCCAAGCAGGGGCGGCGGGAGGGAACAATGAGCAGTTCTTC.

In this sample, this clonotype turned up a few times. The V call is TRBV7-8, the J call TRBJ2-5; no reliable D call. There are 14 residues in the CDR3. V lost 4 bases to trimming and J lost 4 bases, with 13 bases between them. The germline CDR1 and CDR2 sequences are SGHVS and FQNEAQ. The chain's CDR3 is CASSSEIEVETQYF. The CDR3 DNA is TGTGCCAGCAGCTCCGAAATCGAGGTAGAGACCCAGTACTTC.

This clonotype appeared many times. V and J are TRBV28 and TRBJ2-7; D is perhaps TRBD2 (5 bases). The V end lost 8 bases, the J end lost 3 bases, and 14 bases lay between the germline ends. The CDR3 has 13 amino acids. From germline, CDR1 is MDHEN and CDR2 SYDVKM. The CDR3 is CASWGVKDYEQYF. In nucleotides, the CDR3 is TGTGCCAGCTGGGGAGTCAAGGACTACGAGCAGTACTTC.

This clonotype was recorded a few times. CDR3 in amino acids: CASSLDAEPQETQYF. In DNA, the CDR3 is TGCGCCAGCAGCTTGGATGCAGAACCCCAAGAGACCCAGTACTTC. The rearrangement uses TRBV5-1 and TRBJ2-5, with no clear D. V was pared by 0 bases and J by 1 base, with 10 bases between. Germline values: CDR1 SGHRS, CDR2 YFSETQ. The CDR3 has 15 amino acids.

This clonotype has at least ten counts. The V gene is TRBV11-2, the J gene TRBJ2-7; tentatively, D is TRBD2 (6 bases). With 0 bases removed from V and 1 base from J, the gap between germline ends came to 10 bases. Germline lookup yields CDR1 SGHAT and CDR2 FQNNGV. There are 15 residues in the CDR3. CDR3 nucleotide sequence: TGTGCCAGCAGCTTAGATGTGGAGGGATCCTACGAGCAGTACTTC. Amino acid sequence: CASSLDVEGSYEQYF. The variable domain in full, with the rest retrieved from reference TRBV11-2 and TRBJ2-7, is EAGVAQSPRYKIIEKRQSVAFWCNPISGHATLYWYQQILGQGPKLLIQFQNNGVVDDSQLPKDRFSAERLKGVDSTLKIQPAKLEDSAVYLCASSLDVEGSYEQYFGPGTRLTVT.

This clonotype was seen repeatedly, ten times or more. The chain carries TRBV20-1 and TRBJ2-1; tentative D call: TRBD2 (5 bases). This CDR3 spans 15 amino acids. V lost 2 bases to trimming and J lost 9 bases, with 20 bases between them. Germline V gene data show CDR1 as DFQATT and CDR2 as SNEGSKA (reference sequence). Written as DNA, the CDR3 is TGCAGTGCTAGACCTCAAGCGGTACTAGAAGGTGAGCAGTTCTTC. Its protein product is CSARPQAVLEGEQFF.

For this clonotype: Relative to the germline gene, one junction end is altered; a read error may explain this. The V call is TRBV19, the J call TRBJ2-7; 8 nucleotides align to TRBD2. The CDR3 contains 13 residues. The germline V gene encodes CDR1 LNHDA and CDR2 SQIVND (reference sequence). This CDR3 reads CASSPGLDFAVAF. In nucleotides, the CDR3 is TGTGCCAGTAGCCCGGGACTAGATTTCGCGGTCGCTTTC.

In its sample, this clonotype was seen many times. The chain has TRBV9 and TRBJ2-2, with D maybe TRBD2 (7 bases). Germline V CDR1 and CDR2: SGDLS, YYNGEE. V was shortened by 6 bases and J by 0 bases, with 24 bases between the two germline ends. The CDR3 covers 19 residues. CDR3 nucleotide sequence: TGTGCCAGCACATATAGGCCTAGGGAGGGGGTCTCGAACACCGGGGAGCTGTTTTTT. Translation: CASTYRPREGVSNTGELFF.

The sample holds many counts of this clonotype. J is TRBJ2-5 and V is TRBV7-2; D could derive from TRBD1 or TRBD2 (5 bases each). V was pared by 4 bases and J by 2 bases, with 14 bases between. Germline-derived CDR1 and CDR2 are SGHTA and FQGNSA. The CDR3 runs 15 residues. In DNA form, the CDR3 reads TGTGCCAGCAGCTCCCCACTAGGGGAACAAGAGACCCAGTACTTC. As protein: CASSSPLGEQETQYF.

The sample holds many counts of this clonotype. This chain connects TRBV7-2 to TRBJ2-7, with TRBD2 matching 7 bases. Unmatched junction bases numbered 5, after V lost 0 bases and J lost 3 bases. The CDR3 totals 15 residues. From germline, CDR1 is SGHTA and CDR2 FQGNSA. The CDR3 region has the DNA TGTGCCAGCAGCTTAGCGCTAGGGGAGGGCTACGAGCAGTACTTC. Translating gives CASSLALGEGYEQYF.

This clonotype was seen many times. The V gene is TRBV12-5, the J gene TRBJ2-2, with 12 nucleotides matching TRBD2. Looked up from germline, CDR1 is LGHNT and CDR2 is FRNRAP. The J segment lost 6 bases and the V segment lost 3 bases, leaving 8 bases of the junction unmatched. The CDR3 spans 17 residues. The DNA of the CDR3 is TGTGCTAGTGGTTTCGGACTAGCGGGGAAGGAGGCCGGGGAGCTGTTTTTT. Protein sequence: CASGFGLAGKEAGELFF.

The table lists this clonotype with many counts. The DNA for the CDR3 is TGCAGCGTTGAAGATCCGCGGAGCTCCTACAATGAGCAGTTCTTC. It yields the protein CSVEDPRSSYNEQFF. The chain couples TRBV29-1 to TRBJ2-1; D is unresolved. CDR3 length equals 15 residues. The germline V gene has CDR1 SQVTM and CDR2 ANQGSEA. Trimming cost V 0 bases and J 0 bases, with 9 bases left between them.